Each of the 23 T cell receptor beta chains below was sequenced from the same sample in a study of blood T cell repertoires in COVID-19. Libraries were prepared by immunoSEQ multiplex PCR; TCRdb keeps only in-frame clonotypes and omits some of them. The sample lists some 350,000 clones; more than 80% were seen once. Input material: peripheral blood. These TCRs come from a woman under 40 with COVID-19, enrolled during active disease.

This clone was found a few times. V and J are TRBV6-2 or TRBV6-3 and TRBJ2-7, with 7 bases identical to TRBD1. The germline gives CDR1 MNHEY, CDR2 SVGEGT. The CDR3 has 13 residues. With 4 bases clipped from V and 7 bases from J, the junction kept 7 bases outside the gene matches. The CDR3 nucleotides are TGTGCCAGCAGTTTATCGACAGGGAGTGAGCAGTACTTC. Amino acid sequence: CASSLSTGSEQYF.

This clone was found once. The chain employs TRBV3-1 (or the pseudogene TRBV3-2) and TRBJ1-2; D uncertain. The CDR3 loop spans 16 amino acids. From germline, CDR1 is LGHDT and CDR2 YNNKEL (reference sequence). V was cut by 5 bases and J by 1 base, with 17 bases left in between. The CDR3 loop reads CASSETERVVNYGYTF. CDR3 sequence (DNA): TGTGCCAGCAGCGAAACTGAGCGGGTAGTTAACTATGGCTACACCTTC.

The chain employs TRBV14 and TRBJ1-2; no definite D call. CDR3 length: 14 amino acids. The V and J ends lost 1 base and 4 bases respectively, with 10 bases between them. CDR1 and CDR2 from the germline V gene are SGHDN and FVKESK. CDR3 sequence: CASSQVFGFYGYTF. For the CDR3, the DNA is TGTGCCAGCAGCCAAGTATTCGGGTTCTATGGCTACACCTTC. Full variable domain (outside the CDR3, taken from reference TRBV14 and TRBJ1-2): EAGVTQFPSHSVIEKGQTVTLRCDPISGHDNLYWYRRVMGKEIKFLLHFVKESKQDESGMPNNRFLAERTGGTYSTLKVQPAELEDSGVYFCASSQVFGFYGYTFGSGTRLTVV.

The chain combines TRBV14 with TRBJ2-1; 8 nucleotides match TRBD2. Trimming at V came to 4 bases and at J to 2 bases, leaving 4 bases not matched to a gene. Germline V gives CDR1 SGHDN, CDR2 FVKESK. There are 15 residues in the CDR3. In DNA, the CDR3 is TGTGCCAGCAGCCCACTAGCGGCTCCCTACAATGAGCAGTTCTTC. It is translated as CASSPLAAPYNEQFF. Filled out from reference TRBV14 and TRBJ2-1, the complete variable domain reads EAGVTQFPSHSVIEKGQTVTLRCDPISGHDNLYWYRRVMGKEIKFLLHFVKESKQDESGMPNNRFLAERTGGTYSTLKVQPAELEDSGVYFCASSPLAAPYNEQFFGPGTRLTVL.

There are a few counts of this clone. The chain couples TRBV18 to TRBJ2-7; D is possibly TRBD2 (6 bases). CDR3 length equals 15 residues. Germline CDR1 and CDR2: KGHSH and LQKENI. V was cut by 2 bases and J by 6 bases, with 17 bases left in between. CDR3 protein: CASSPGGRSGSEQYV. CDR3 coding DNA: TGTGCCAGCTCACCAGGGGGGAGAAGTGGGAGCGAGCAGTACGTC.

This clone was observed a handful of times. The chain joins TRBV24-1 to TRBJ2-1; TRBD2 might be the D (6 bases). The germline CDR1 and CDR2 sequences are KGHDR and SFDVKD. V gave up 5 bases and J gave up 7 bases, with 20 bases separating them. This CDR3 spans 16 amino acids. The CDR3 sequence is CATSALGSTGGNEQFF. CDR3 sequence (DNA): TGTGCCACCAGTGCCTTGGGCTCGACCGGAGGGAATGAGCAGTTCTTC.

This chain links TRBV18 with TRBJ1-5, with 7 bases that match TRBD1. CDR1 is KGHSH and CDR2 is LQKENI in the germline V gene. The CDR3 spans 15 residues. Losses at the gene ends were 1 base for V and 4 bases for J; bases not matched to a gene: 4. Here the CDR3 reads CASSPQGTVNQPQHF. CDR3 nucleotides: TGTGCCAGCTCACCACAAGGGACAGTTAATCAGCCCCAGCATTTT.

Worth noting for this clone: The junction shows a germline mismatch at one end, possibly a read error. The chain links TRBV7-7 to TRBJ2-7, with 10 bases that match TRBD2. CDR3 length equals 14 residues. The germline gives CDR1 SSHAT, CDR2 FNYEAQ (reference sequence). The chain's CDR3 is CASSLAGGAYEQYF. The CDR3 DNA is TGTGCTAGCAGCTTAGCGGGGGGAGCCTACGAGCAGTACTTC.

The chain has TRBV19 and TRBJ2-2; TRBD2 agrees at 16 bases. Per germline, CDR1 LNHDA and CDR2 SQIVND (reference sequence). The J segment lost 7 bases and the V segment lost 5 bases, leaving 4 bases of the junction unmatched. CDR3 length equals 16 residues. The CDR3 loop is CASSGTSGRAGGELFF. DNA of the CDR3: TGTGCCAGTAGTGGGACTAGCGGGAGGGCCGGCGGGGAGCTGTTTTTT.

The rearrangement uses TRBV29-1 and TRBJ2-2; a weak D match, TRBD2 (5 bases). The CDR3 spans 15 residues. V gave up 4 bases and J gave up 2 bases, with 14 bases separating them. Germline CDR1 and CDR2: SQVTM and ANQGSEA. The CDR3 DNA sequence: TGCAGCGTTGGTTCTCGGACTCCAAACACCGGGGAGCTGTTTTTT. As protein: CSVGSRTPNTGELFF.

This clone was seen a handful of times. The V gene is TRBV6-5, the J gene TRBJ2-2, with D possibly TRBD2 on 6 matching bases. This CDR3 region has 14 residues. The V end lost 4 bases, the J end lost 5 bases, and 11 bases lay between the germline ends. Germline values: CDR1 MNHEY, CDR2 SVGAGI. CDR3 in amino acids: CASSSPGVTGELFF. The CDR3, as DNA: TGTGCCAGCAGTTCCCCGGGGGTGACCGGGGAGCTGTTTTTT.

As DNA, the CDR3 is TGTGCCAGCTCGGTTGGACAGGGGGCGGGTGGCTACACCTTC. It is translated as CASSVGQGAGGYTF. The rearrangement links TRBV2 to TRBJ1-2, with 11 bases lining up with TRBD1. This CDR3 is 14 amino acids long. Germline V CDR1 and CDR2: SNHLY, FYNNEI. J lost 7 bases, V lost 8 bases, and 9 bases had no gene match.

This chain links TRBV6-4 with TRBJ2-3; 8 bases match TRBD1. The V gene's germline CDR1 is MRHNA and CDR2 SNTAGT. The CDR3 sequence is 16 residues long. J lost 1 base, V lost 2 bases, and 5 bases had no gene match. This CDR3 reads CASSDLGQGGTDTQYF. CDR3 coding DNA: TGTGCCAGCAGTGACCTAGGACAGGGAGGCACAGATACGCAGTATTTT.

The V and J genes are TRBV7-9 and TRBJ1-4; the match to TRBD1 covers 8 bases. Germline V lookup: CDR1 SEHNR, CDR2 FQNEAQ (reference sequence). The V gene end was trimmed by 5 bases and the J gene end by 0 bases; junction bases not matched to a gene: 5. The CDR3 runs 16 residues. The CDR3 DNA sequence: TGTGCCAGCAGCAGGACAGGGTTTGCAACTAATGAAAAACTGTTTTTT. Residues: CASSRTGFATNEKLFF.

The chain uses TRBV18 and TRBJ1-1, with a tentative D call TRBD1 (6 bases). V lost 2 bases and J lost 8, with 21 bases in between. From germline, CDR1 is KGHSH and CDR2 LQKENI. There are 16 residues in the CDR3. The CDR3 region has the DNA TGTGCCAGCTCACCAGATGGGGTGGCGAGGGGGGGCGAAGCTTTCTTT. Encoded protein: CASSPDGVARGGEAFF.

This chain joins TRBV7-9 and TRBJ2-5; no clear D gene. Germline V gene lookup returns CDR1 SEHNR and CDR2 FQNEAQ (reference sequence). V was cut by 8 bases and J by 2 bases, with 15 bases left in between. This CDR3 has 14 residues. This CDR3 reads CASRGYPRQETQYF. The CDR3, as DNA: TGTGCCAGCCGTGGGTACCCTAGGCAAGAGACCCAGTACTTC.

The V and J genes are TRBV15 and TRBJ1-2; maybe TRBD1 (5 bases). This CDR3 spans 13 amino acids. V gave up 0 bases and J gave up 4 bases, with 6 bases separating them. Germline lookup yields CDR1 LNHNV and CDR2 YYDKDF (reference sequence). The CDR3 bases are TGTGCCACCAGCAGAGATGACAGCTATGGCTACACCTTC. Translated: CATSRDDSYGYTF. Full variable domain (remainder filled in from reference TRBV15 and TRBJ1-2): DAMVIQNPRYQVTQFGKPVTLSCSQTLNHNVMYWYQQKSSQAPKLLFHYYDKDFNNEADTPDNFQSRRPNTSFCFLDIRSPGLGDTAMYLCATSRDDSYGYTFGSGTRLTVV.

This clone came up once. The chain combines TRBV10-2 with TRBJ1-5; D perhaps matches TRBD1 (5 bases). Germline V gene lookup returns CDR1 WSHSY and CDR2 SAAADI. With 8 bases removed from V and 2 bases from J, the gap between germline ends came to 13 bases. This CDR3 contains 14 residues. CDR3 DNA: TGCGCCAGCGCGTCAGGGATGGGCAATCAGCCCCAGCATTTT. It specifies CASASGMGNQPQHF.

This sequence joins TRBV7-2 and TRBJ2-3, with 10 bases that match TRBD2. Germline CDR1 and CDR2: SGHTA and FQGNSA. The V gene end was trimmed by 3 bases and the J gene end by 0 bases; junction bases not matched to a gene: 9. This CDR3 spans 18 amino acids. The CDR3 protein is CASSFHRTSGASTDTQYF. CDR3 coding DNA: TGTGCCAGCAGCTTTCATCGGACTAGCGGAGCTAGCACAGATACGCAGTATTTT. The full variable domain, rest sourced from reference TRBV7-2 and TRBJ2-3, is GAGVSQSPSNKVTEKGKDVELRCDPISGHTALYWYRQSLGQGLEFLIYFQGNSAPDKSGLPSDRFSAERTGGSVSTLTIQRTQQEDSAVYLCASSFHRTSGASTDTQYFGPGTRLTVL.

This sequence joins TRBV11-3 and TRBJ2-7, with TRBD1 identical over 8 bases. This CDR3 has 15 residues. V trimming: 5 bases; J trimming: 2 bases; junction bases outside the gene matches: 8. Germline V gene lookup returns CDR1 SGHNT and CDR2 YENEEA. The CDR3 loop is CASSVRGTGAYEQYF. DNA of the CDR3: TGTGCCAGCAGCGTCCGCGGGACAGGTGCCTACGAGCAGTACTTC.

The chain's CDR3 is CASSERDRVKETQYF. In nucleotides, the CDR3 is TGTGCCAGCAGTGAAAGGGACAGGGTAAAGGAGACCCAGTACTTC. The chain is built from TRBV2 and TRBJ2-5, with 9 bases that match TRBD1. Trimming at V came to 2 bases and at J to 5 bases, leaving 6 bases not matched to a gene. The CDR3 sequence is 15 residues long. Germline V gives CDR1 SNHLY, CDR2 FYNNEI. The whole variable domain, remainder taken from reference TRBV2 and TRBJ2-5, is EPEVTQTPSHQVTQMGQEVILRCVPISNHLYFYWYRQILGQKVEFLVSFYNNEISEKSEIFDDQFSVERPDGSNFTLKIRSTKLEDSAMYFCASSERDRVKETQYFGPGTRLLVL.

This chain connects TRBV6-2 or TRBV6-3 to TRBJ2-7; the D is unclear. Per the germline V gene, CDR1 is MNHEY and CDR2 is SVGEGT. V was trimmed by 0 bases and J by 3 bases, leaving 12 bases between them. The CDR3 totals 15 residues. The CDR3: CASSYSSLASYEQYV. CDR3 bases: TGTGCCAGCAGTTACTCCTCTCTGGCTAGCTACGAGCAGTACGTC.

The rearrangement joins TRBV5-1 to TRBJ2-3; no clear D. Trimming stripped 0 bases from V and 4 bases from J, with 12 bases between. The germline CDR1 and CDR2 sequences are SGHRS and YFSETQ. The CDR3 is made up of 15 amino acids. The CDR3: CASSLDGPMADTQYF. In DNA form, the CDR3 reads TGCGCCAGCAGCTTGGATGGGCCGATGGCAGATACGCAGTATTTT.